The 7 T cell receptor beta chains presented below share a single source sample, sequenced in a study of blood T cell repertoires in COVID-19. Some clones are missing from TCRdb's copy, which holds only in-frame ones; the method was immunoSEQ multiplex PCR. The sample consists of around 370,000 clones, around 89% of them appearing once. The sequenced sample consisted of peripheral blood. These TCRs come from a man between 18 and 29 years old with active or convalescent COVID-19.

The chain has TRBV5-1 and TRBJ2-3; TRBD1 is a possible D gene (5 bases). This CDR3 contains 15 residues. V lost 7 bases and J 8 bases, leaving 23 bases between the germline ends. Germline CDR1 SGHRS, CDR2 YFSETQ. The CDR3 loop is CASQGSPQATFTQYF. The DNA for the CDR3 is TGCGCCAGCCAGGGAAGTCCTCAAGCCACCTTTACGCAGTATTTT.

This clone was picked up one time. Other DNA sequences in this specimen translate into the identical CDR3. V is TRBV19 and J is TRBJ2-7, with D possibly being TRBD1 (5 bases). Between the trimmed V and J ends, which lost 1 base and 2 bases, there was a span of 6 bases. Germline V lookup: CDR1 LNHDA, CDR2 SQIVND (reference sequence). The CDR3 has 13 amino acids. This CDR3 reads CASSIGGTYEQYF. CDR3 DNA: TGTGCCAGTAGTATAGGGGGCACCTACGAGCAGTACTTC.

This clone was seen a single time. This chain connects TRBV11-2 to TRBJ2-7; 8 nucleotides line up with TRBD1. The germline V gene encodes CDR1 SGHAT and CDR2 FQNNGV. J lost 1 base, V lost 5 bases, and 7 bases had no gene match. The CDR3 has 15 residues. Written as DNA, the CDR3 is TGTGCCAGCAGCCCCAGCTGGGACAGGTCCTACGAGCAGTACTTC. Translation gives CASSPSWDRSYEQYF.

This chain joins TRBV27 and TRBJ2-1; 11 bases align to TRBD1. V was clipped by 5 bases and J by 8 bases; unmatched bases: 2. CDR3 length: 13 residues. Germline V gene sequence: CDR1 MNHEY, CDR2 SMNVEV (reference sequence). The CDR3 nucleotides read TGTGCCAGCAGTCCGGGACAGGGGGATGAGCAGTTCTTC. Residues: CASSPGQGDEQFF.

The chain joins TRBV2 to TRBJ1-3; D ambiguous. This CDR3 has 12 residues. The V gene's germline CDR1 is SNHLY and CDR2 FYNNEI. V was cut by 7 bases and J by 0 bases, with 4 bases left in between. The CDR3 DNA reads as TGTGCCAGCAAGCCCTCTGGAAACACCATATATTTT. This codes for CASKPSGNTIYF.

J is TRBJ2-6 and V is TRBV21-1; TRBD2, the D gene given by the table, was not confirmed from the DNA. TRBV21-1 is a pseudogene. The CDR3 consists of 21 residues. CDR3 DNA: TGTGCCAGCAGCAATTGCCCCGGGACTAGCTCCGAAGACTCTGGGGCCAACGTGCTGACTTTC. It encodes CASSNCPGTSSEDSGANVLTF.

The chain couples TRBV4-2 to TRBJ1-2; D ambiguous. V was clipped by 3 bases and J by 4 bases, with 18 bases between them. The germline gives CDR1 LGHNA, CDR2 YNFKEQ. The CDR3 length is 16 residues. The CDR3 DNA sequence: TGTGCCAGCAGCCAGGAAGATAGAGGGTTCGGCTATGGCTACACCTTC. Translated: CASSQEDRGFGYGYTF.